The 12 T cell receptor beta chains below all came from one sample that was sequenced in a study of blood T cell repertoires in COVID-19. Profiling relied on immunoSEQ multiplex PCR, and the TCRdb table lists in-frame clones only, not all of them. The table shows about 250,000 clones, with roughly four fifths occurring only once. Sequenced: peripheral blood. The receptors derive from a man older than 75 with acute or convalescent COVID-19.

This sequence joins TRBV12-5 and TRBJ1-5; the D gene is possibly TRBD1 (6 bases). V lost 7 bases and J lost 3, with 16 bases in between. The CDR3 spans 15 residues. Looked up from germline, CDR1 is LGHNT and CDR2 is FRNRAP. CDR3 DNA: TGTGCTAGTGCCAGAGGGGGGGTGGACAATCAGCCCCAGCATTTT. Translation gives CASARGGVDNQPQHF.

The CDR3 DNA sequence: TGTGCCTGGAGTGTGAGGGTTCCCCCCTACGAGCAGTACTTC. Encoded protein: CAWSVRVPPYEQYF. The chain recombines TRBV30 with TRBJ2-7; perhaps TRBD2 as D (5 bases). The CDR3 is 14 residues long. Germline V gene data show CDR1 as GTSNPN and CDR2 as SVGIG (reference sequence). Trimming left V 0 bases short and J 2 bases short, with 11 bases between.

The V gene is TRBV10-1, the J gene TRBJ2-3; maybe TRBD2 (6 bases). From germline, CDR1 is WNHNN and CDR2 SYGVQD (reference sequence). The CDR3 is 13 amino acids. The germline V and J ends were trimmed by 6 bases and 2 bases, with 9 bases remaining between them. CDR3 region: CASSRDSTDTQYF. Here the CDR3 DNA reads TGCGCCAGCAGCCGGGACTCCACAGATACGCAGTATTTT.

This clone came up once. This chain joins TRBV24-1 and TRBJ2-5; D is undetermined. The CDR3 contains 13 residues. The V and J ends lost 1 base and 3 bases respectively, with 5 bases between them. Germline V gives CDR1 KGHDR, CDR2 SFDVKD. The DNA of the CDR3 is TGTGCCACCAGTGATTTTCGGGAAGAGACCCAGTACTTC. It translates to CATSDFREETQYF.

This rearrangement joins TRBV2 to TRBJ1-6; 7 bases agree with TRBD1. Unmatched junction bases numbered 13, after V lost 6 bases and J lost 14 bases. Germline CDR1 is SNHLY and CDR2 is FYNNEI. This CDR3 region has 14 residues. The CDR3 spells CASSTGALGESLHF. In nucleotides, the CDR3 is TGTGCCAGCAGCACAGGGGCCCTCGGTGAGTCCCTCCACTTT.

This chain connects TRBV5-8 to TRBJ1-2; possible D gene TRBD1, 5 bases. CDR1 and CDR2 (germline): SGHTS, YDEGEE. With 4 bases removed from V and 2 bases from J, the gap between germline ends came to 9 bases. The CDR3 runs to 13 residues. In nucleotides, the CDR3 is TGTGCCAGCAGCCTTGACAGAAACTATGGCTACACCTTC. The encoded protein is CASSLDRNYGYTF.

The CDR3 DNA reads TGTGCCAGCAGTTTAGGGGGCGCTGATTTGGGTTCACCCCTCCACTTT. Its translation: CASSLGGADLGSPLHF. The gene calls are TRBV28 and TRBJ1-6; TRBD1 is a possible D gene (6 bases). The V gene lost 2 bases and the J gene lost 9 bases, with 17 bases spanning the gap. The length of the CDR3 is 16 residues. Germline values: CDR1 MDHEN, CDR2 SYDVKM.

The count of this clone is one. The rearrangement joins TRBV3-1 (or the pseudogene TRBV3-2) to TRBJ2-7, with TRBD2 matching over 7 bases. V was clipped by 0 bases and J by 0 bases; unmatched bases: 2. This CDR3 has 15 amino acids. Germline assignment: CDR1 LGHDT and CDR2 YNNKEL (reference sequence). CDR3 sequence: CASSQEGGGSYEQYF. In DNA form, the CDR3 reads TGTGCCAGCAGCCAAGAGGGGGGGGGCTCCTACGAGCAGTACTTC.

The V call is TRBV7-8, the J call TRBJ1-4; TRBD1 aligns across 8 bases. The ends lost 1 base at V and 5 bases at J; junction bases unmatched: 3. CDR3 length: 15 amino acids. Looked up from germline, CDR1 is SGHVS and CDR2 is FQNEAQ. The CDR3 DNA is TGTGCCAGCAGCTTAGGTGGACAGGGAAATGAAAAACTGTTTTTT. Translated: CASSLGGQGNEKLFF.

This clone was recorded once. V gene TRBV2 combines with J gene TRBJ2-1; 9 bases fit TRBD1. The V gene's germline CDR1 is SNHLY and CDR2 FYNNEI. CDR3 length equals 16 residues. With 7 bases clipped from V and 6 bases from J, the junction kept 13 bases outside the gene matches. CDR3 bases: TGTGCCAGCACCGTTGGGGTCGGGACAGGGTTCAATGAGCAGTTCTTC. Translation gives CASTVGVGTGFNEQFF.

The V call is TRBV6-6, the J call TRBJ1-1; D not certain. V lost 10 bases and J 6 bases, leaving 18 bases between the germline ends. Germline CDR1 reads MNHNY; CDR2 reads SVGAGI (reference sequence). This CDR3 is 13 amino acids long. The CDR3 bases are TGTGCCACCTCCCAGATGGAGATTTCTGAAGCTTTCTTT. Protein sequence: CATSQMEISEAFF.

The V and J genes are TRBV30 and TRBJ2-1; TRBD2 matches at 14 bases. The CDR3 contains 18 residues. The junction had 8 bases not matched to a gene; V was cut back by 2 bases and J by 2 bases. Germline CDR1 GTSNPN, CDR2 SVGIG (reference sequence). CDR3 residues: CAWSTGTSGGPPYNEQFF. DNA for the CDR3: TGTGCCTGGAGTACAGGGACTAGCGGGGGCCCCCCCTACAATGAGCAGTTCTTC.